These T cell receptor beta chains were read from a single sample in a study of T cells after yellow fever vaccination. TCRdb processed the 5' RACE reads anew with MiXCR; each CDR3 protein has one entry. There are 96,000 or so distinct CDR3 sequences in the sample; 7.5% to 10% occur only once, and around a sixth lies in the top ten. This material consisted of CD8+ T cells not binding an NS4B(214-222) dextramer, sorted from PBMCs, taken more than 14 days after the first yellow fever vaccination. All receptors derive from a man between 18 and 35 years old who received the YFV17D yellow fever vaccine. Each CDR3 is given with its conserved first and last residue. A D gene is named only where the DNA matches it firmly. Rows may omit the clone size; those that give it use once, few, many or a size class.

clone_size | d_call | j_call | v_call | cdr3_nt | cdr3_aa
few | TRBD1 | TRBJ2-7 | TRBV19 | TGTGCCAGTAGTGGACAGGGGTCCTTCTCCTACGAGCAGTACTTC | CASSGQGSFSYEQYF
few | - | TRBJ2-7 | TRBV2 | TGTGCCAGCAGTCCCGCCCATGGGGTCTCCGAGCAGTACTTC | CASSPAHGVSEQYF
- | - | TRBJ2-3 | TRBV6-5 | TGTGCCAGCAGTTCAGTTTTGGTGTCGACAGATACGCAGTATTTT | CASSSVLVSTDTQYF
few | - | TRBJ1-5 | TRBV4-1 | TGCGCCAGCAGCCAAGTTGGCGGGAGCAATCAGCCCCAGCATTTT | CASSQVGGSNQPQHF
few | - | TRBJ1-6 | TRBV4-3 | TGCGCCAGCAGCCAAGAACATGGGCGATCACCCCTCCACTTT | CASSQEHGRSPLHF
few | - | TRBJ1-1 | TRBV6-2/TRBV6-3 | TGTGCCAGCAGTTACTGGGGGGCTACGGACACTGAAGCTTTCTTT | CASSYWGATDTEAFF
few | - | TRBJ2-5 | TRBV6-1 | TGTGCCAGCAGTCCCCCCTATGAGCACCAAGAGACCCAGTACTTC | CASSPPYEHQETQYF
many | - | TRBJ1-5 | TRBV12-3/TRBV12-4 | TGTGCCAGCAGGCGGGACGGCTTCAATCAGCCCCAGCATTTT | CASRRDGFNQPQHF
- | - | TRBJ2-2 | TRBV12-3/TRBV12-4 | TGTGCCAGCAGACCAGGGTACACCGGGGAGCTGTTTTTT | CASRPGYTGELFF
few | - | TRBJ1-1 | TRBV19 | TGTGCCAGTAGTACCACTAACCGAGTTGAAGCTTTCTTT | CASSTTNRVEAFF
- | - | TRBJ2-1 | TRBV20-1 | TGCAGTGCTAGAGAAAGTGGGAGACAGGGAGGCAATGAGCAGTTCTTC | CSARESGRQGGNEQFF
few | TRBD1 | TRBJ1-5 | TRBV20-1 | TGCAGTGCTAGAGATACGACAGGGGAAAGTCAGCCCCAGCATTTT | CSARDTTGESQPQHF
few | - | TRBJ2-1 | TRBV4-1 | TGCGCCAGCAGCCAGAAAAGGAATGAGCAGTTCTTC | CASSQKRNEQFF
few | - | TRBJ2-7 | TRBV29-1 | TGCAGCGCAATAACCTCCTACGAGCAGTACTTC | CSAITSYEQYF
- | TRBD1 | TRBJ1-4 | TRBV7-2 | TGTGCCAGCAGCCTAATCACAGGGGCTCTGAATGAAAAACTGTTTTTT | CASSLITGALNEKLFF
- | TRBD1 | TRBJ1-3 | TRBV20-1 | TGCAGTGCCCTACTTATGGGACAGGTCTCTGGAAACACCATATATTTT | CSALLMGQVSGNTIYF
few | - | TRBJ2-5 | TRBV11-1 | TGTGCCAGCGGAAAAGAGACCCAGTACTTC | CASGKETQYF
few | - | TRBJ2-5 | TRBV4-1 | TGCGCCAGCAGCCAAGATAACCTCCAAGAGACCCAGTACTTC | CASSQDNLQETQYF
many | TRBD1 | TRBJ2-2 | TRBV12-3/TRBV12-4 | TGTGCCAGCAGTCCCGGGACAGCGAACACCGGGGAGCTGTTTTTT | CASSPGTANTGELFF
many | - | TRBJ2-2 | TRBV6-5 | TGTGCCAGCAGTTACGCGACAGAAATGAACACCGGGGAGCTGTTTTTT | CASSYATEMNTGELFF
few | - | TRBJ1-2 | TRBV15 | TGTGCCACCAGCAGAGATATGGTTATGGGGGGCTACACCTTC | CATSRDMVMGGYTF
- | - | TRBJ2-7 | TRBV7-2 | TGTGCCAGCAGCTCAACCCTCTGGGAGCAGTACTTC | CASSSTLWEQYF
few | - | TRBJ1-5 | TRBV6-5 | TGTGCCAGCACCAACGGACCGGGTCCCAGGCAGCCCCAGCATTTT | CASTNGPGPRQPQHF
many | - | TRBJ1-3 | TRBV12-3/TRBV12-4 | TGTGCCAGCTGGAGACCGCTCTCTGGAAACACCATATATTTT | CASWRPLSGNTIYF
many | - | TRBJ2-2 | TRBV29-1 | TGCAGCGTTTTGACGGACACCGGGGAGCTGTTTTTT | CSVLTDTGELFF
many | TRBD2 | TRBJ2-3 | TRBV28 | TGTGCCAGCAGTTTACTGCGACTAGCGGGGGGCACAGATACGCAGTATTTT | CASSLLRLAGGTDTQYF
few | TRBD1 | TRBJ2-3 | TRBV24-1 | TGTGCCACCAGGGGACAGGGGTGGTCAGATACGCAGTATTTT | CATRGQGWSDTQYF
few | - | TRBJ2-7 | TRBV5-4 | TGTGCCAGCAGTCCGGGACATGGATCTTCCTACGAGCAGTACTTC | CASSPGHGSSYEQYF
- | TRBD2 | TRBJ2-1 | TRBV5-1 | TGCGCCAGCAGGTCCCCTCTGGGCGGGGGGCTTTACAATGAGCAGTTCTTC | CASRSPLGGGLYNEQFF
many | TRBD2 | TRBJ2-5 | TRBV4-3 | TGCGCCAGCAGCCAAGATTGGAGCGGGGGGGCCACAGAGACCCAGTACTTC | CASSQDWSGGATETQYF
- | - | TRBJ1-2 | TRBV4-2 | TGTGCCAGCAGCCGCTCGGCTTTGTCCGGAAGGTCTGATGGCTACACCTTC | CASSRSALSGRSDGYTF
- | TRBD2 | TRBJ2-2 | TRBV6-5 | TGTGCCAGCAGATCCCTCCTAGCGGGGTTGGAGACCGGGGAGCTGTTTTTT | CASRSLLAGLETGELFF
few | - | TRBJ2-7 | TRBV10-1 | TGCGCCAGCAGTGATCAGGGGATCAACGAGCAGTACTTC | CASSDQGINEQYF
many | - | TRBJ1-6 | TRBV27 | TGTGCCAGCTGCGCGGGGGTCGTGGGTTCACCCCTCCACTTT | CASCAGVVGSPLHF
- | - | TRBJ2-3 | TRBV6-1 | TGTGCCAGCAGTGAATGGGTAAACGGACCGCAGTATTTT | CASSEWVNGPQYF
- | - | TRBJ2-5 | TRBV11-1 | TGTGCCAGCAGCTTGAGGGACTACCAAGAGACCCAGTACTTC | CASSLRDYQETQYF
few | TRBD1 | TRBJ2-1 | TRBV4-1 | TGCGCCAGCAGCCAAGAAAAGGGGGCCAGCTCCTACAATGAGCAGTTCTTC | CASSQEKGASSYNEQFF
- | - | TRBJ1-2 | TRBV12-3/TRBV12-4 | TGTGCCAGCACCGACGACAGTATCTATGGCTACACCTTC | CASTDDSIYGYTF
- | - | TRBJ2-1 | TRBV10-3 | TGTGCCATCAGTGCCCTAGGTGAGGATTCCCACTCCTACAATGAGCAGTTCTTC | CAISALGEDSHSYNEQFF
- | - | TRBJ2-2 | TRBV20-1 | TGCAGTGCTAGAGATTGGGACAAGAACACCGGGGAGCTGTTTTTT | CSARDWDKNTGELFF
many | - | TRBJ1-5 | TRBV28 | TGTGCCAGCAGTTTCCGGTCCCCCCAGCAGCATTTT | CASSFRSPQQHF